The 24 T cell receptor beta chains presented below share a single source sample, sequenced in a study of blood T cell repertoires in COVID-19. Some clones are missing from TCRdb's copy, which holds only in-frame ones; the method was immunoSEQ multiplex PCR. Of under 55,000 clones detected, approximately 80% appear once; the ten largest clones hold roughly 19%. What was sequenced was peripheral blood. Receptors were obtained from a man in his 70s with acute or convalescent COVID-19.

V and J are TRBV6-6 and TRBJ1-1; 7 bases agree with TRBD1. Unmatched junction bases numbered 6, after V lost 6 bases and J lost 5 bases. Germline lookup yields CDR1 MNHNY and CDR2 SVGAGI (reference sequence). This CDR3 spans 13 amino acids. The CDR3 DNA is TGTGCCAGCAGCCGTAACAGGGGAACTGAAGCTTTCTTT. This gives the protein CASSRNRGTEAFF.

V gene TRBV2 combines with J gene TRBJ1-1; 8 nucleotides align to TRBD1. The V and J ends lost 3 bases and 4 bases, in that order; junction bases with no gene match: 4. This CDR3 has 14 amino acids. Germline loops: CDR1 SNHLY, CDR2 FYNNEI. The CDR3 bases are TGTGCCAGCAGTGACCGGACAGGGTCCACTGAAGCTTTCTTT. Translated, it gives CASSDRTGSTEAFF. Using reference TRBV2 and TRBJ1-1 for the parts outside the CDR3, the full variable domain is EPEVTQTPSHQVTQMGQEVILRCVPISNHLYFYWYRQILGQKVEFLVSFYNNEISEKSEIFDDQFSVERPDGSNFTLKIRSTKLEDSAMYFCASSDRTGSTEAFFGQGTRLTVV.

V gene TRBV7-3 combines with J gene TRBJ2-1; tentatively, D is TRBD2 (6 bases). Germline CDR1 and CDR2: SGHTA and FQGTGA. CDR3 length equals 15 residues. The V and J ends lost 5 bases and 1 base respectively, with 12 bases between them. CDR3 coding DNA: TGTGCCAGCAGCAAGACTAGTGAGTCCTACAATGAGCAGTTCTTC. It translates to CASSKTSESYNEQFF.

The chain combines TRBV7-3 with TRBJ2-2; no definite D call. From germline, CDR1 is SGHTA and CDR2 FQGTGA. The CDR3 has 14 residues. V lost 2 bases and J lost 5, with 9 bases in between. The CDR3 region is CASSLVPLTGELFF. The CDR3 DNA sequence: TGTGCCAGCAGCTTAGTCCCATTGACCGGGGAGCTGTTTTTT.

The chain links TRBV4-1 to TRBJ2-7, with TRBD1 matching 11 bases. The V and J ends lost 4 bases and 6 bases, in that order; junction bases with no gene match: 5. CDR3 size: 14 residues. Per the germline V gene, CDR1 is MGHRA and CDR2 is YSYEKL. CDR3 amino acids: CASSLRTGGGEQYF. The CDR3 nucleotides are TGCGCCAGCAGCCTACGGACAGGGGGCGGCGAGCAGTACTTC.

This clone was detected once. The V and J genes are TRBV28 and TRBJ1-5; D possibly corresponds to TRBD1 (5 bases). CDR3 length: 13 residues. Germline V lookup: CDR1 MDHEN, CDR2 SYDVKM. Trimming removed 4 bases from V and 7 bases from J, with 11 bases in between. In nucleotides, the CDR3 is TGTGCCAGCAGTTCGGGACTTACACAGCCCCAGCATTTT. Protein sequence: CASSSGLTQPQHF.

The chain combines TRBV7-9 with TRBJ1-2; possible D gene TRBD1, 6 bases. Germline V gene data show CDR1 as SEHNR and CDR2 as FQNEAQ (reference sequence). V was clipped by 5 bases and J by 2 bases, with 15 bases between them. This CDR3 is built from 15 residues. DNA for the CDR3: TGTGCCAGCAGCCCGAGACAGGCCGGAAACTATGGCTACACCTTC. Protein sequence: CASSPRQAGNYGYTF. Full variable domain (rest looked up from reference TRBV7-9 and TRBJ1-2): DTGVSQNPRHKITKRGQNVTFRCDPISEHNRLYWYRQTLGQGPEFLTYFQNEAQLEKSRLLSDRFSAERPKGSFSTLEIQRTEQGDSAMYLCASSPRQAGNYGYTFGSGTRLTVV.

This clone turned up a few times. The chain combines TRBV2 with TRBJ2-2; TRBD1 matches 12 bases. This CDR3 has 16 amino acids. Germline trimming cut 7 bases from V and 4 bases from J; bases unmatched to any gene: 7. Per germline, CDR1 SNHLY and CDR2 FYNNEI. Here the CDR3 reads CASTGTGGVGTGELFF. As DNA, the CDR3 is TGTGCCAGCACCGGGACAGGGGGCGTGGGCACCGGGGAGCTGTTTTTT.

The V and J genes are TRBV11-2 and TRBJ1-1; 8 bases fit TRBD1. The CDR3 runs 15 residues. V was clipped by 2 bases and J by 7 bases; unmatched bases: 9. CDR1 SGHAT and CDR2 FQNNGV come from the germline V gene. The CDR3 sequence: CASSLFGTGRNEAFF. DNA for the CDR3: TGTGCCAGCAGCTTATTCGGGACAGGACGTAATGAAGCTTTCTTT.

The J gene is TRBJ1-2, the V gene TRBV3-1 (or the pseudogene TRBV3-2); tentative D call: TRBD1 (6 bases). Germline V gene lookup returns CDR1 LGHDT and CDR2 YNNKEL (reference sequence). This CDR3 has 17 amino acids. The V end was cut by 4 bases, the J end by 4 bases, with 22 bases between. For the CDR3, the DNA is TGTGCCAGCAGCCTCAGTTCACTCAGGGGAGCGTCCTATGGCTACACCTTC. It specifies CASSLSSLRGASYGYTF.

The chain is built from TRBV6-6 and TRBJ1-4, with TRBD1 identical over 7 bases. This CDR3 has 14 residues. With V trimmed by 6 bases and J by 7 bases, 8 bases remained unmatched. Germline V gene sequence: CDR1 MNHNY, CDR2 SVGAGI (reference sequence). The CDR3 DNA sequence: TGTGCCAGCAGAAAAGACAGGGTTGGTGAAAAACTGTTTTTT. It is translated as CASRKDRVGEKLFF.

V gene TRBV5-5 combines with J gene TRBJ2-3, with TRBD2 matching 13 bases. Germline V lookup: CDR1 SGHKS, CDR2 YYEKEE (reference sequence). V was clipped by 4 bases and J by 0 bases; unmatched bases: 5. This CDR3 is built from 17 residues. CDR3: CASSRGLAGRSTDTQYF. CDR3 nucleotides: TGTGCCAGCAGCCGGGGACTAGCGGGGCGAAGCACAGATACGCAGTATTTT. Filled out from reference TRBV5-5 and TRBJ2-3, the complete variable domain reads DAGVTQSPTHLIKTRGQQVTLRCSPISGHKSVSWYQQVLGQGPQFIFQYYEKEERGRGNFPDRFSARQFPNYSSELNVNALLLGDSALYLCASSRGLAGRSTDTQYFGPGTRLTVL.

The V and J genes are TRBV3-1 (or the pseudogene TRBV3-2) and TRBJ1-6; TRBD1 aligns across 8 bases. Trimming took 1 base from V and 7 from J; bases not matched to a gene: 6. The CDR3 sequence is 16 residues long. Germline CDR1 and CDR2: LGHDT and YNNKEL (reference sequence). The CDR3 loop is CASSQVGQGANSPLHF. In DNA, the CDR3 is TGTGCCAGCAGCCAAGTGGGGCAGGGGGCGAATTCACCCCTCCACTTT.

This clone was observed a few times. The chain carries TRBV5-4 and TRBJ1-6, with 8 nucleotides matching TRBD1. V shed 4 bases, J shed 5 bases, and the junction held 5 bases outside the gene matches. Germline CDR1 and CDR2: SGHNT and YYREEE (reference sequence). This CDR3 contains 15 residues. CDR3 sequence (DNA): TGTGCCAGCAGCATCCGACAGGGGAATAATTCACCCCTCCACTTT. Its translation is CASSIRQGNNSPLHF. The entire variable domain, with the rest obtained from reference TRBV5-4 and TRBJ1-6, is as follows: ETGVTQSPTHLIKTRGQQVTLRCSSQSGHNTVSWYQQALGQGPQFIFQYYREEENGRGNFPPRFSGLQFPNYSSELNVNALELDDSALYLCASSIRQGNNSPLHFGNGTRLTVT.

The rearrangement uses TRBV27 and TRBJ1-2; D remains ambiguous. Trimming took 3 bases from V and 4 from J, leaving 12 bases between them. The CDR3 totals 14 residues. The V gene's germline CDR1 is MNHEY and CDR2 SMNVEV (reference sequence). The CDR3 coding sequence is TGTGCCAGCAGTTTTCGTGTAGGGAGCTATGGCTACACCTTC. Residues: CASSFRVGSYGYTF.

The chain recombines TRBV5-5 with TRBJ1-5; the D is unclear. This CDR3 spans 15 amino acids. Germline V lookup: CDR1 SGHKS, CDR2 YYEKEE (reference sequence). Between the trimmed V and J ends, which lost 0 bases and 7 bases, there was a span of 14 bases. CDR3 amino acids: CASSLAGRLVQPQHF. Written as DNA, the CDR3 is TGTGCCAGCAGCTTGGCAGGCAGGTTGGTGCAGCCCCAGCATTTT.

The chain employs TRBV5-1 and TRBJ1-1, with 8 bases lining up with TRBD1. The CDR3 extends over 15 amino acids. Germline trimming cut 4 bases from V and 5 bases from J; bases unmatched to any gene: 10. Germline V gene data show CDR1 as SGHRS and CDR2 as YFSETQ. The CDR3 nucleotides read TGCGCCAGCAGCCCCGGACAGGGTTGGGGGACTGAAGCTTTCTTT. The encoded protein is CASSPGQGWGTEAFF.

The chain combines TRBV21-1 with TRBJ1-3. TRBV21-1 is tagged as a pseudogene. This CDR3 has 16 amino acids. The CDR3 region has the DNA TGTGCCAGCAGCAATTCCGGGTATCAAGATCGGAACACCATATATTTT. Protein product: CASSNSGYQDRNTIYF.

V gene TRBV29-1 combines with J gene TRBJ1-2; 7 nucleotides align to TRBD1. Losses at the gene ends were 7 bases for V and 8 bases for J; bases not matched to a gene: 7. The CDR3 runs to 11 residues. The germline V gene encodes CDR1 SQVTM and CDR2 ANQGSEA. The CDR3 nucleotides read TGCAGCGCTAACAGGGGAGGCGGCTACACCTTC. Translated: CSANRGGGYTF. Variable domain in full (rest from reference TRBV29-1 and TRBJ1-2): SAVISQKPSRDICQRGTSLTIQCQVDSQVTMMFWYRQQPGQSLTLIATANQGSEATYESGFVIDKFPISRPNLTFSTLTVSNMSPEDSSIYLCSANRGGGYTFGSGTRLTVV.

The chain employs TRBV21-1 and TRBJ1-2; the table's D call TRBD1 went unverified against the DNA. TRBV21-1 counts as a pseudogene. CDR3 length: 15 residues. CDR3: CASSEGARGKKVYTF. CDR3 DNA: TGTGCCAGCAGCGAAGGGGCCAGGGGGAAAAAGGTCTACACCTTC.

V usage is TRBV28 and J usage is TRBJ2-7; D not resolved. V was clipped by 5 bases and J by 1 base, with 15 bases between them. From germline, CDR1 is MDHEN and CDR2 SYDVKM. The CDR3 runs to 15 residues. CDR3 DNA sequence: TGTGCCAGCAGTGCCTACGAGACAATGTCCTACGAGCAGTACTTC. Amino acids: CASSAYETMSYEQYF.

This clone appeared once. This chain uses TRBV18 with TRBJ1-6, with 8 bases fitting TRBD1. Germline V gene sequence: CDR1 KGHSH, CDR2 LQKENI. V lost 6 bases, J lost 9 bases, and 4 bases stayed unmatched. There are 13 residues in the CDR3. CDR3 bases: TGTGCCAGCTCGCCCGACAGGGGTTCACCCCTCCACTTT. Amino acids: CASSPDRGSPLHF.

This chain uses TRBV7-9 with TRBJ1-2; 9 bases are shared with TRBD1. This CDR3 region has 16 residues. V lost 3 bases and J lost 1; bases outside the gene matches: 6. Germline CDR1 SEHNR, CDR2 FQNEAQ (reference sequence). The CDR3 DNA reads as TGTGCCAGCAGCTTTTCCGGGACAGGGAGTAACTATGGCTACACCTTC. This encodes CASSFSGTGSNYGYTF.

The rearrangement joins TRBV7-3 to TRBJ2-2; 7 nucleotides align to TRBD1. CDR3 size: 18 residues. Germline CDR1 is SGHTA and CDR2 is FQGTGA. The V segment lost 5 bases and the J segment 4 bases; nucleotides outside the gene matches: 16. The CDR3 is CASSMRRTPGGRTGELFF. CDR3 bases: TGTGCCAGCAGCATGCGCCGGACCCCAGGGGGTCGCACCGGGGAGCTGTTTTTT.